This T cell receptor beta chain originates from a study of cytomegalovirus exposure and HLA in healthy donors. Study at large: Within an early data release were about 85 million unique TCRs drawn from HLA-typed donors.

PCR amplification relied on 60 Vbeta primers (plus 13 Jbeta primers). Sequenced by immunoSEQ multiplex PCR; TCRdb stores in-frame clones only, minus some. The sample includes fewer than 150,000 clones, approximately 80% of them seen just once. The V end lost 5 bases, the J end lost 6 bases, and 11 bases lay between the germline ends. CDR1 MNHEY and CDR2 SVGAGI come from the germline V gene. The CDR3 length is 12 residues. The sequence was obtained from a male donor in good health and CMV-seronegative. Sequenced: PBMCs. J is TRBJ2-7 and V is TRBV6-5, with a possible D match to TRBD1 (6 bases). Here the CDR3 reads CASSPRGFEQYF. The CDR3 bases are TGTGCCAGCAGTCCCAGGGGTTTCGAGCAGTACTTC.